This section outlines one TCR beta chain sequence together with its context. The antigen remains unidentified. This sample is part of a study of post-analysis software for immune sequencing data. Study at large: Disease courses included relapsing-remitting, secondary progressive and progressive-relapsing multiple sclerosis. General study points: Roughly 5 TRBV segments occurring more often in patients than controls included TRBV5-6, TRBV5-1 and TRBV20-1.

The CDR3 has 16 residues. The V end lost 2 bases, the J end lost 4 bases, and 17 bases lay between the germline ends. Germline V gene sequence: CDR1 SNHLY, CDR2 FYNNEI. Libraries were made from TCR beta cDNA, and they carried unique molecular identifiers. About 460,000 cDNA molecules were obtained from around 1 to 9.1 million T cells. Each CDR3 protein is one row after TCRdb ran MiXCR on the PCR reads. Of 150,000 to 200,000 distinct CDR3 sequences in the sample, roughly 31% were seen once. Sequencing was performed on blood. This chain uses TRBV2 with TRBJ1-2; tentatively, D is TRBD1 (6 bases). This TCR was sampled from a girl aged 5-17 years with multiple sclerosis. CDR3 nucleotide sequence: TGTGCCAGCAGTGAAACACCACAGGGTGTTAGCTATGGCTACACCTTC. This sequence encodes CASSETPQGVSYGYTF.